Presented here are 31 T cell receptor beta chains from one specimen sequenced in a study of blood T cell repertoires in COVID-19. Profiling relied on immunoSEQ multiplex PCR, and the TCRdb table lists in-frame clones only, not all of them. The table records roughly 410,000 clones, approximately 87% of them present only once. Sequencing was carried out using peripheral blood. These receptor sequences come from a woman aged 55-69 years with COVID-19, enrolled during active disease.

The CDR3 reads CATNTGVGTEAFF. CDR3 nucleotides: TGTGCCACCAATACAGGGGTCGGCACTGAAGCTTTCTTT. This rearrangement joins TRBV19 to TRBJ1-1; 7 bases are a match to TRBD1. Germline-derived CDR1 and CDR2 are LNHDA and SQIVND (reference sequence). The CDR3 runs 13 residues. Trimming cost V 10 bases and J 4 bases; bases outside gene matches: 9.

This clone was recorded once. The rearrangement joins TRBV27 to TRBJ2-5; a possible D gene is TRBD1 (6 bases). Germline V gene lookup returns CDR1 MNHEY and CDR2 SMNVEV (reference sequence). The CDR3 is 13 amino acids. Trimming took off 3 bases at V and 7 bases at J, with 12 bases between the two ends. The CDR3, as DNA: TGTGCCAGCAGTTTGGTCAGGGGCCGGACCCAGTACTTC. Its protein product is CASSLVRGRTQYF.

The chain is built from TRBV13 and TRBJ1-2, with D possibly being TRBD1 (6 bases). The CDR3 is 14 residues long. Germline CDR1 reads PRHDT; CDR2 reads FYEKMQ (reference sequence). V was clipped by 0 bases and J by 7 bases, with 12 bases between them. The CDR3 DNA reads TGTGCCAGCAGCTTAGGTCCAGGGGCGAGTGGCTACACCTTC. Its translation: CASSLGPGASGYTF.

V usage is TRBV4-1 and J usage is TRBJ1-1, with a weak D call TRBD1 (5 bases). V was trimmed by 5 bases and J by 1 base, leaving 14 bases between them. This CDR3 is 15 amino acids long. Germline lookup yields CDR1 MGHRA and CDR2 YSYEKL. CDR3: CASSSTGLWNTEAFF. The CDR3 DNA sequence: TGCGCCAGCAGCTCGACGGGACTTTGGAACACTGAAGCTTTCTTT.

The V and J genes are TRBV10-3 and TRBJ1-1; 7 nucleotides match TRBD1. Germline CDR1 ENHRY, CDR2 SYGVKD. V dropped 6 bases and J dropped 3; count of bases not matched to a gene: 4. The CDR3 is 13 amino acids. The DNA for the CDR3 is TGTGCCATCAGGACAGGGTATCACACTGAAGCTTTCTTT. This translates into CAIRTGYHTEAFF.

This chain links TRBV6-5 with TRBJ1-2, with 8 bases that match TRBD1. Trimming took 6 bases from V and 8 from J; bases not matched to a gene: 11. This CDR3 contains 14 residues. Germline CDR1 is MNHEY and CDR2 is SVGAGI. The CDR3 sequence is CASSGQGTHRGYTF. CDR3 DNA sequence: TGTGCCAGCAGCGGACAGGGCACACATCGGGGCTACACCTTC.

This clone has a single count. V is TRBV5-5 and J is TRBJ1-3; D unresolved. Germline V gene lookup returns CDR1 SGHKS and CDR2 YYEKEE (reference sequence). The CDR3 has 14 amino acids. V was shortened by 5 bases and J by 9 bases, with 18 bases between the two germline ends. This chain's CDR3 is CASSPDLLELTIYF. DNA of the CDR3: TGTGCCAGCAGTCCCGACCTCCTAGAGCTCACCATATATTTT.

This clone was counted once. This sequence joins TRBV13 and TRBJ2-1; D perhaps matches TRBD2 (6 bases). The V and J ends lost 6 bases and 0 bases respectively, with 18 bases between them. The CDR3 contains 17 residues. Germline values: CDR1 PRHDT, CDR2 FYEKMQ (reference sequence). This CDR3 is CASRDSNRGFSYNEQFF. The CDR3 region has the DNA TGTGCCAGCAGGGACTCGAATCGGGGGTTCTCCTACAATGAGCAGTTCTTC.

J is TRBJ1-1 and V is TRBV6-2 or TRBV6-3; D may be TRBD1 (5 bases). CDR3 length: 17 residues. Germline assignment: CDR1 MNHEY and CDR2 SVGEGT. V lost 5 bases to trimming and J lost 6 bases, with 25 bases between them. CDR3 amino acids: CASSPPPRGGKIAEAFF. DNA of the CDR3: TGTGCCAGCAGTCCCCCACCTCGGGGGGGAAAAATCGCTGAAGCTTTCTTT.

The chain joins TRBV5-5 to TRBJ1-3; no clear D gene. Per the germline V gene, CDR1 is SGHKS and CDR2 is YYEKEE (reference sequence). The CDR3 spans 16 residues. V lost 4 bases and J 0 bases, leaving 14 bases between the germline ends. In DNA, the CDR3 is TGTGCCAGCAGCCCATGGGCCGCGCTCTCTGGAAACACCATATATTTT. As protein: CASSPWAALSGNTIYF.

The chain carries TRBV25-1 and TRBJ2-1; D uncertain. Looked up from germline, CDR1 is MGHDK and CDR2 is SYGVNS. This CDR3 is 14 amino acids long. Trimming pared 5 bases from V and 5 bases from J, leaving 13 bases between. The chain's CDR3 is CASSITNSHNEQFF. The CDR3 DNA follows: TGTGCCAGCAGTATAACGAACAGCCACAATGAGCAGTTCTTC.

This rearrangement joins TRBV4-1 to TRBJ1-4; 7 positions agree with TRBD1. The CDR3 extends over 17 amino acids. Germline CDR1 MGHRA, CDR2 YSYEKL. V was pared by 5 bases and J by 0 bases, with 9 bases of the junction left unmatched. CDR3 nucleotide sequence: TGCGCCAGCAGCGCGACCGGGACAGTTGCAACTAATGAAAAACTGTTTTTT. This translates into CASSATGTVATNEKLFF.

This clone has only one observation. This chain connects TRBV29-1 to TRBJ1-4, with TRBD1 matching 10 bases. CDR1 and CDR2 (germline): SQVTM, ANQGSEA. This CDR3 spans 13 amino acids. V dropped 3 bases and J dropped 8; count of bases not matched to a gene: 3. The CDR3 DNA reads as TGCAGCGTTGAGGGACAGGGGTTAGAAAAACTGTTTTTT. Translation gives CSVEGQGLEKLFF. Based on the CDR3 plus reference TRBV29-1 and TRBJ1-4, the full variable domain is SAVISQKPSRDICQRGTSLTIQCQVDSQVTMMFWYRQQPGQSLTLIATANQGSEATYESGFVIDKFPISRPNLTFSTLTVSNMSPEDSSIYLCSVEGQGLEKLFFGSGTQLSVL.

The gene calls are TRBV18 and TRBJ1-4; D possibly corresponds to TRBD1 (6 bases). The CDR3 consists of 15 residues. In germline, CDR1 is KGHSH, CDR2 LQKENI. Trimming pared 2 bases from V and 1 base from J, leaving 8 bases between. CDR3 amino acids: CASSPTGITNEKLFF. The CDR3 DNA sequence: TGTGCCAGCTCACCAACAGGGATAACTAATGAAAAACTGTTTTTT.

The chain joins TRBV19 to TRBJ2-2, with a possible D match to TRBD2 (6 bases). The V end was cut by 6 bases, the J end by 6 bases, with 17 bases between. CDR3 size: 15 residues. CDR1 and CDR2 (germline): LNHDA, SQIVND (reference sequence). The CDR3 here is CASRAGTSRPGELFF. The CDR3 DNA reads as TGTGCCAGTAGAGCCGGAACTAGCCGTCCCGGGGAGCTGTTTTTT.

This clone was seen ten or more times. The rearrangement links TRBV7-8 to TRBJ1-6; maybe TRBD1 (6 bases). CDR3 length equals 14 residues. Trimming removed 5 bases at V and 12 bases at J, with 17 bases between. Looked up from germline, CDR1 is SGHVS and CDR2 is FQNEAQ. CDR3 protein: CASSPSSGTQPLHF. CDR3 DNA: TGTGCCAGCAGCCCAAGCAGTGGGACACAACCCCTCCACTTT. The full variable domain, with the rest looked up from reference TRBV7-8 and TRBJ1-6, is GAGVSQSPRYKVAKRGQDVALRCDPISGHVSLFWYQQALGQGPEFLTYFQNEAQLDKSGLPSDRFFAERPEGSVSTLKIQRTQQEDSAVYLCASSPSSGTQPLHFGNGTRLTVT.

V and J are TRBV27 and TRBJ2-3; D is ambiguous. V lost 8 bases and J lost 3, with 9 bases in between. The CDR3 consists of 12 residues. Germline V lookup: CDR1 MNHEY, CDR2 SMNVEV (reference sequence). CDR3 nucleotides: TGTGCCAGCTCCGCGCGAACAGATACGCAGTATTTT. Its translation is CASSARTDTQYF.

This chain connects TRBV5-6 to TRBJ1-1, with D perhaps TRBD1 (6 bases). The CDR3 has 14 amino acids. Germline CDR1 reads SGHDT; CDR2 reads YYEEEE. V gave up 1 base and J gave up 8 bases, with 15 bases separating them. The CDR3 bases are TGTGCCAGCAGCTTGAGGGGGACGGGGCGGGAAGCTTTCTTT. Amino acids: CASSLRGTGREAFF.

The V call is TRBV24-1, the J call TRBJ2-5; no firm D call. This CDR3 is 12 amino acids long. Between the trimmed V and J ends, which lost 3 bases and 5 bases, there was a span of 6 bases. Looked up from germline, CDR1 is KGHDR and CDR2 is SFDVKD. CDR3 in amino acids: CATSDPLETQYF. CDR3 DNA sequence: TGTGCCACCAGTGATCCGTTGGAGACCCAGTACTTC.

The V and J genes are TRBV7-6 and TRBJ2-2; D gene uncertain. The germline V gene has CDR1 SGHVS and CDR2 FNYEAQ. The CDR3 sequence is 15 residues long. Deletions cut 1 base from V and 5 bases from J, with 11 bases between. The CDR3 protein is CASSLGHLFTGELFF. For the CDR3, the DNA is TGTGCCAGCAGCTTAGGACATTTATTTACCGGGGAGCTGTTTTTT.

V and J are TRBV3-1 (or the pseudogene TRBV3-2) and TRBJ1-1; TRBD1 matches 7 bases. The CDR3 is 12 residues long. V was pared by 2 bases and J by 7 bases, with 1 base of the junction left unmatched. From germline, CDR1 is LGHDT and CDR2 YNNKEL (reference sequence). CDR3 in amino acids: CASSQPGGEAFF. In nucleotides, the CDR3 is TGTGCCAGCAGCCAACCAGGGGGTGAAGCTTTCTTT.

V and J are TRBV15 and TRBJ1-2; D is ambiguous. Germline values: CDR1 LNHNV, CDR2 YYDKDF (reference sequence). Between the trimmed V and J ends, which lost 2 bases and 2 bases, there was a span of 12 bases. The CDR3 sequence is 15 residues long. The CDR3 nucleotides are TGTGCCACCAGCAGACAGGTTAGCGGAAACTATGGCTACACCTTC. Translating it yields CATSRQVSGNYGYTF.

The rearrangement joins TRBV5-1 to TRBJ2-2; 10 bases line up with TRBD2. After removal of 0 bases from V and 0 bases from J, the junction contained 2 bases not matched to a gene. CDR1 is SGHRS and CDR2 is YFSETQ in the germline V gene. This CDR3 contains 17 residues. The CDR3 spells CASSLGLAGANTGELFF. The CDR3 DNA reads TGCGCCAGCAGCTTGGGACTAGCGGGCGCGAACACCGGGGAGCTGTTTTTT.

J is TRBJ2-2 and V is TRBV5-4; 9 bases map to TRBD1. The V gene's germline CDR1 is SGHNT and CDR2 YYREEE (reference sequence). This CDR3 is 16 amino acids long. Trimming cost V 4 bases and J 2 bases; bases outside gene matches: 6. The CDR3 protein is CASSLPDRGNTGELFF. The CDR3 DNA sequence: TGTGCCAGCAGCCTTCCGGACAGGGGTAACACCGGGGAGCTGTTTTTT.

In its sample, this clone was seen once. The chain recombines TRBV9 with TRBJ1-6, with 8 bases that match TRBD1. CDR3 length: 13 residues. Germline V gives CDR1 SGDLS, CDR2 YYNGEE. Germline trimming cut 4 bases from V and 11 bases from J; bases unmatched to any gene: 5. The CDR3 DNA reads as TGTGCCAGCAGCAAAACAGGGGGGCCACCCCTCCACTTT. Protein sequence: CASSKTGGPPLHF.

This clone showed up just a few times. This chain links TRBV2 with TRBJ1-3; D gene unclear. The CDR3 consists of 16 residues. Germline loops: CDR1 SNHLY, CDR2 FYNNEI. Trimming took off 8 bases at V and 0 bases at J, with 17 bases between the two ends. CDR3 protein: CASSPEAESSGNTIYF. The CDR3 DNA is TGTGCCAGCTCCCCAGAGGCTGAGAGCTCTGGAAACACCATATATTTT.

The J gene is TRBJ2-1, the V gene TRBV10-1; D is unresolved. V lost 0 bases, J lost 10 bases, and 10 bases lay in between. CDR1 WNHNN and CDR2 SYGVQD come from the germline V gene (reference sequence). There are 13 residues in the CDR3. Here the CDR3 DNA reads TGCGCCAGCAGTGAGTCGACTCGGCTGGAGCAGTTCTTC. Protein sequence: CASSESTRLEQFF.

This clone was seen more than once but under ten times. The gene calls are TRBV7-9 and TRBJ2-6; D may be TRBD2 (5 bases). Per the germline V gene, CDR1 is SEHNR and CDR2 is FQNEAQ (reference sequence). V was pared by 1 base and J by 5 bases, with 9 bases between. The CDR3 spans 15 residues. The CDR3 DNA reads TGTGCCAGCAGCTTAGTCGGGGTCTGGGCCAACGTCCTGACTTTC. This gives the protein CASSLVGVWANVLTF.

The chain is built from TRBV5-6 and TRBJ1-1, with D unresolved. This CDR3 region has 14 residues. Germline lookup yields CDR1 SGHDT and CDR2 YYEEEE. The V end lost 4 bases, the J end lost 11 bases, and 21 bases lay between the germline ends. The CDR3 DNA follows: TGTGCCAGCAGCCGCGCGAGCTCGGGGAGGGAGGCTTTCTTT. This translates into CASSRASSGREAFF. The entire variable domain, with the rest obtained from reference TRBV5-6 and TRBJ1-1, is as follows: DAGVTQSPTHLIKTRGQQVTLRCSPKSGHDTVSWYQQALGQGPQFIFQYYEEEERQRGNFPDRFSGHQFPNYSSELNVNALLLGDSALYLCASSRASSGREAFFGQGTRLTVV.

The gene calls are TRBV5-1 and TRBJ1-2; 7 bases are a match to TRBD1. This CDR3 spans 15 amino acids. The V gene's germline CDR1 is SGHRS and CDR2 YFSETQ. J was trimmed by 6 bases and V by 1 base; bases with no gene match: 9. As DNA, the CDR3 is TGCGCCAGCAGCTTGATTTCCGGGCAGGGGGATGGCTACACCTTC. Residues: CASSLISGQGDGYTF.

This chain uses TRBV20-1 with TRBJ1-2; TRBD1 agrees at 7 bases. The CDR3 runs 14 residues. Germline V gives CDR1 DFQATT, CDR2 SNEGSKA (reference sequence). Trimming took 3 bases from V and 4 from J; bases not matched to a gene: 8. This CDR3 is CSASQVGTVYGYTF. Written as DNA, the CDR3 is TGCAGTGCTAGTCAGGTGGGGACAGTCTATGGCTACACCTTC.